One and the same sample provided the 18 T cell receptor beta chains below, sequenced in a study of blood T cells in healthy people across ages. Together with a sample-barcoded 5' primer, a J-beta primer mix was included in a second PCR lasting about 7 to 11 cycles. TCRdb called the 5' RACE reads again in MiXCR, with one record for every CDR3 protein. The sample consists of 750,000 to 850,000 distinct CDR3 sequences, around 25% of them appearing once. The sample was also linked to a second study, of T cells of mothers and their children.

Sequencing was carried out using blood. These receptors were collected from a boy younger than 18 in good health.

This clonotype has only a few counts. This chain connects TRBV7-2 to TRBJ1-1; unclear D gene. V lost 1 base, J lost 1 base, and 7 bases lay in between. Germline V gives CDR1 SGHTA, CDR2 FQGNSA. The CDR3 consists of 14 residues. CDR3 in DNA: TGTGCCAGCAGCTTAGTCACGGGGAACACTGAAGCTTTCTTT. It codes for CASSLVTGNTEAFF. Variable domain in full (rest from reference TRBV7-2 and TRBJ1-1): GAGVSQSPSNKVTEKGKDVELRCDPISGHTALYWYRQSLGQGLEFLIYFQGNSAPDKSGLPSDRFSAERTGGSVSTLTIQRTQQEDSAVYLCASSLVTGNTEAFFGQGTRLTVV.

The V and J genes are TRBV15 and TRBJ2-7, with TRBD2 identical over 8 bases. The DNA end is a closer match to TRBJ2-5, so the J assignment may be wrong. This CDR3 spans 14 amino acids. The V gene's germline CDR1 is LNHNV and CDR2 YYDKDF (reference sequence). The CDR3 region has the DNA TGTGCCACCAGCAGGGGACTAGAAAGAGAGACCCAGTACTTC. Translation gives CATSRGLERETQYF.

The J gene is TRBJ2-5, the V gene TRBV5-1, with 11 bases that match TRBD1. The end of the DNA aligns better with TRBJ2-1, so the J call may be wrong. The CDR3 length is 16 residues. CDR1 SGHRS and CDR2 YFSETQ come from the germline V gene. CDR3 coding DNA: TGCGCCAGCAGCGACCGGGACAGGGGGGTGGTAAGTGAGCAGTTCTTC. Translation: CASSDRDRGVVSEQFF.

V is TRBV2 and J is TRBJ2-7, with unresolved D. From germline, CDR1 is SNHLY and CDR2 FYNNEI. The CDR3 has 13 amino acids. V shed 8 bases and J shed 1 base, with 12 bases lying between them. The CDR3 spells CASGVQSSYEQYF. In DNA, the CDR3 is TGTGCCAGCGGTGTGCAGTCTTCCTACGAGCAGTACTTC.

This clonotype has only a few counts. The V and J genes are TRBV20-1 and TRBJ2-5; a weak D match, TRBD1 (5 bases). Germline CDR1 is DFQATT and CDR2 is SNEGSKA (reference sequence). The CDR3 length is 12 residues. Trimming took 2 bases from V and 6 from J, leaving 10 bases between them. For the CDR3, the DNA is TGCAGTGCTAGACTCAGGGAAAAGACCCAGTACTTC. The encoded protein is CSARLREKTQYF.

V and J are TRBV20-1 and TRBJ2-7; 7 bases align to TRBD2. Germline values: CDR1 DFQATT, CDR2 SNEGSKA (reference sequence). V lost 1 base and J lost 1; bases outside the gene matches: 7. The length of the CDR3 is 15 residues. The CDR3 coding sequence is TGCAGTGCTAGAGTAAGTTCAGCGGGGTCCTACGAGCAGTACTTC. This translates into CSARVSSAGSYEQYF.

In this sample, this clonotype turned up a few times. The chain joins TRBV2 to TRBJ1-2; tentatively, D is TRBD1 (6 bases). Trimming left V 0 bases short and J 7 bases short, with 15 bases between. In germline, CDR1 is SNHLY, CDR2 FYNNEI. The CDR3 loop spans 15 amino acids. CDR3 sequence: CASSEAMQGSGGYTF. In nucleotides, the CDR3 is TGTGCCAGCAGTGAAGCGATGCAGGGGAGTGGTGGCTACACCTTC.

The J gene is TRBJ2-1, the V gene TRBV29-1, with 7 bases matching TRBD2. The CDR3 length is 17 residues. V lost 7 bases to trimming and J lost 6 bases; unmatched junction nucleotides: 21. Germline CDR1 is SQVTM and CDR2 is ANQGSEA. CDR3 coding DNA: TGCAGCGGCCTTCCTGCGGGAGTTGGAGGGCCCTCCAATGAGCAGTTCTTC. Protein product: CSGLPAGVGGPSNEQFF.

The CDR3 DNA follows: TGCAGCGTCTCCGGGACAGCAAACATTCAGTACTTC. Translated, it gives CSVSGTANIQYF. This sequence joins TRBV29-1 and TRBJ2-4; 7 positions agree with TRBD1. V shed 6 bases, J shed 6 bases, and the junction held 5 bases outside the gene matches. The germline gives CDR1 SQVTM, CDR2 ANQGSEA. CDR3 size: 12 residues.

CDR3 coding DNA: TGTGCCAGCAGCTTAGCGAGGGGGACGGGGAACACTGAAGCTTTCTTT. This sequence encodes CASSLARGTGNTEAFF. This chain joins TRBV7-9 and TRBJ1-1; D perhaps matches TRBD1 (6 bases). V dropped 0 bases and J dropped 1 base, with 12 bases sitting between them. Germline V gives CDR1 SEHNR, CDR2 FQNEAQ (reference sequence). The CDR3 extends over 16 amino acids.

The chain recombines TRBV7-9 with TRBJ2-1, with 10 bases lining up with TRBD1. The better agreement between TRBJ2-5 and the DNA end casts doubt on the J call. The germline V gene has CDR1 SEHNR and CDR2 FQNEAQ (reference sequence). This CDR3 contains 14 residues. This CDR3 reads CASSLVGTGEVQYF. In DNA form, the CDR3 reads TGTGCCAGCAGCTTAGTGGGGACAGGGGAGGTCCAGTACTTC.

This clonotype was counted a few times. This chain links TRBV29-1 with TRBJ1-1; possible D gene TRBD1, 6 bases. The V end was cut by 6 bases, the J end by 5 bases, with 13 bases between. The CDR3 spans 12 residues. Germline lookup yields CDR1 SQVTM and CDR2 ANQGSEA. CDR3 sequence (DNA): TGCAGCGTCGAACCTACAGGGACTGAAGCTTTCTTT. Encoded protein: CSVEPTGTEAFF.

J is TRBJ2-7 and V is TRBV7-2; 10 bases line up with TRBD1. V dropped 6 bases and J dropped 7; count of bases not matched to a gene: 15. The CDR3 spans 16 residues. CDR1 SGHTA and CDR2 FQGNSA come from the germline V gene. The CDR3 region has the DNA TGTGCCAGCAGTTCCCGTGGGGGGACAGGGGTCGGTGAGCAGTACTTC. Amino acids: CASSSRGGTGVGEQYF.

CDR3 protein: CASSLFGREGVETQYF. Written as DNA, the CDR3 is TGTGCCAGCAGCTTGTTTGGGCGGGAGGGCGTTGAGACCCAGTACTTC. The chain combines TRBV5-4 with TRBJ2-1; 9 positions agree with TRBD2. The J call is uncertain, as TRBJ2-5 better fits the DNA end. The V gene's germline CDR1 is SGHNT and CDR2 YYREEE (reference sequence). This CDR3 contains 16 residues.

This clonotype was picked up many times. This chain joins TRBV27 and TRBJ2-7; 9 bases line up with TRBD2. Germline-derived CDR1 and CDR2 are MNHEY and SMNVEV (reference sequence). The CDR3 spans 13 residues. V shed 6 bases, J shed 2 bases, and the junction held 2 bases outside the gene matches. The CDR3 DNA reads as TGTGCCAGCAGCTTAGCGGGGGCCTACGAGCAGTACTTC. The encoded protein is CASSLAGAYEQYF.

This clonotype showed up just a few times. This CDR3 is CASSSSAGTGGYNEQFF. The CDR3 nucleotides read TGTGCCAGCAGCTCATCCGCCGGGACAGGGGGCTACAATGAGCAGTTCTTC. The V gene is TRBV7-8, the J gene TRBJ2-1, with 11 bases matching TRBD1. V lost 4 bases, J lost 3 bases, and 8 bases stayed unmatched. The CDR3 has 17 residues. CDR1 is SGHVS and CDR2 is FQNEAQ in the germline V gene.

This clonotype occurred a few times. The rearrangement links TRBV29-1 to TRBJ2-1, with D hard to call. This CDR3 region has 15 residues. Between the trimmed V and J ends, which lost 3 bases and 7 bases, there was a span of 19 bases. CDR1 is SQVTM, CDR2 ANQGSEA, per germline. DNA of the CDR3: TGCAGCGTTGAGTCCGGGCCCCCCATGGGGAATGAGCAGTTCTTC. Its protein product is CSVESGPPMGNEQFF.

This clonotype was recorded only once. This sequence joins TRBV10-3 and TRBJ2-2; 11 bases map to TRBD2. Germline CDR1 ENHRY, CDR2 SYGVKD. CDR3 length: 17 amino acids. V lost 6 bases to trimming and J lost 2 bases; unmatched junction nucleotides: 8. Here the CDR3 DNA reads TGTGCCATCAGCCTCGAGACTAGCGGGATTAACACCGGGGAGCTGTTTTTT. Its translation: CAISLETSGINTGELFF.